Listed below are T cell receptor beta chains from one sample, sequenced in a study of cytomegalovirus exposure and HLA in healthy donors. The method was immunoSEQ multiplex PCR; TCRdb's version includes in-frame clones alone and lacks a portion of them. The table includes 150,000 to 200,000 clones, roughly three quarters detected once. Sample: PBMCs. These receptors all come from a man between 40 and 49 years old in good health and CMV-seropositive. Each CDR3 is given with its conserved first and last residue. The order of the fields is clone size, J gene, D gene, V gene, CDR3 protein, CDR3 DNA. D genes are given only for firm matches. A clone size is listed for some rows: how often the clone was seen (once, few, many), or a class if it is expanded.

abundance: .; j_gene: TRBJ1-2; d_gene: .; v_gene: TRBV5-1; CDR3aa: CASSLESAGHGYTF; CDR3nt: TGCGCCAGCAGCTTGGAATCGGCAGGTCATGGCTACACCTTC
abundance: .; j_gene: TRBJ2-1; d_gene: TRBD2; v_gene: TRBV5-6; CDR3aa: CASSRLAGGPGDEQFF; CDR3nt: TGTGCCAGCAGCCGGCTAGCGGGGGGGCCAGGCGATGAGCAGTTCTTC
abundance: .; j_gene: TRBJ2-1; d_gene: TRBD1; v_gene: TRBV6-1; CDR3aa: CASSVSGTGAYNEQFF; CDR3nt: TGTGCCAGCAGTGTTTCCGGGACAGGGGCATACAATGAGCAGTTCTTC
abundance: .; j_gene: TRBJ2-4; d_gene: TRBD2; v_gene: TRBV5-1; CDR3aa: CASSYSSGGVNIQYF; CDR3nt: TGCGCCAGCAGCTACTCTAGCGGGGGGGTTAACATTCAGTACTTC
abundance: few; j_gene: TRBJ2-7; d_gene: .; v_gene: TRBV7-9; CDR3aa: CASSLASREQYF; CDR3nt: TGTGCCAGCAGCTTAGCATCTCGCGAGCAGTACTTC
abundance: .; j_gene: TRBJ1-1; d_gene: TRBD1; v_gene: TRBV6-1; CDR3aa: CASGQAENTEAFF; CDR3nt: TGTGCCAGTGGACAGGCCGAGAACACTGAAGCTTTCTTT
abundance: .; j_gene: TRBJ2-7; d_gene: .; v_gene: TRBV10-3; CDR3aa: CAISAPRTRRDTGLGEQYF; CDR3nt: TGTGCCATCAGTGCCCCTAGGACCCGTCGCGACACAGGGTTGGGCGAGCAGTACTTC
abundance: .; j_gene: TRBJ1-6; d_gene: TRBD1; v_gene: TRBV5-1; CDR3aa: CASSSGQGAGSPLHF; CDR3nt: TGCGCCAGCAGCTCGGGACAGGGGGCAGGTTCACCCCTCCACTTT
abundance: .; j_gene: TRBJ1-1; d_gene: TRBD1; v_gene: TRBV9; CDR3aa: CASSVGSGTGYTEAFF; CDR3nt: TGTGCCAGCAGCGTTGGGTCCGGGACAGGATATACTGAAGCTTTCTTT
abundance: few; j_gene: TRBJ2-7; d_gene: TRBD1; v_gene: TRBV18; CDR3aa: CASSLQTGYYEQYF; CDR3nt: TGTGCCAGCTCACTTCAGACAGGGTACTACGAGCAGTACTTC
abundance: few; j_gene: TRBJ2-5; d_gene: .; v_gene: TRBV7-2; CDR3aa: CASSLLGSGSVETQYF; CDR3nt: TGTGCCAGCAGCTTACTTGGTTCAGGGTCGGTCGAGACCCAGTACTTC
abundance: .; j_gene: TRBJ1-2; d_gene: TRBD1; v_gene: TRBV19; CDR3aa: CASSKGAGGYTF; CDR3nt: TGTGCCAGTAGTAAGGGGGCTGGTGGCTACACCTTC
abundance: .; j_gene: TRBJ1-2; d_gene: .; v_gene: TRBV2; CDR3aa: CASSALYGYTF; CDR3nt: TGTGCCAGCAGTGCCCTTTATGGCTACACCTTC
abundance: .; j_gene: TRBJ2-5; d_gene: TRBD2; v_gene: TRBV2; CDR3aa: CASQPGGQETQYF; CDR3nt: TGTGCCAGCCAACCGGGGGGGCAGGAGACCCAGTACTTC
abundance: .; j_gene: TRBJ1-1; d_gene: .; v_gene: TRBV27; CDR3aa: CASSSLGGTEAFF; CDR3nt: TGTGCCAGCAGTTCTTTGGGGGGCACTGAAGCTTTCTTT
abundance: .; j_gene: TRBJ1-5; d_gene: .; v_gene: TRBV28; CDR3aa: CASSSRQVSNQPQHF; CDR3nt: TGTGCCAGCAGTTCTAGACAGGTTAGCAATCAGCCCCAGCATTTT
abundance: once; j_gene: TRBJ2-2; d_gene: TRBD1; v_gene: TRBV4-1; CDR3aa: CASSRDRVSTGELFF; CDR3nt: TGCGCCAGCAGCAGGGACAGGGTGAGCACCGGGGAGCTGTTTTTT
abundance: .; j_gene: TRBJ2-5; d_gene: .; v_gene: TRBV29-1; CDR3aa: CSVEERRETQYF; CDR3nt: TGCAGCGTTGAAGAGCGGAGGGAGACCCAGTACTTC
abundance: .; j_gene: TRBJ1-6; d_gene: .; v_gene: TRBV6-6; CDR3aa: CASSQGTKQSPLHF; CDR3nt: TGTGCCAGCAGCCAGGGAACAAAGCAATCACCCCTCCACTTT
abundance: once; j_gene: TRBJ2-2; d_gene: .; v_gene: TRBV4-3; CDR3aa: CASSQDRSYQNTGELFF; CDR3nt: TGCGCCAGCAGCCAAGACCGGAGCTACCAGAACACCGGGGAGCTGTTTTTT
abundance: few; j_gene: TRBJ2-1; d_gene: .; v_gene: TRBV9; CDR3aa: CASSPTSIPEQFF; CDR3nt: TGTGCCAGCAGCCCCACTAGCATCCCTGAGCAGTTCTTC
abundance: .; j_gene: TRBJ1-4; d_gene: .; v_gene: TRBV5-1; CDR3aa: CASGTMGGDEKLFF; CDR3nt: TGCGCCAGCGGGACTATGGGGGGGGATGAAAAACTGTTTTTT
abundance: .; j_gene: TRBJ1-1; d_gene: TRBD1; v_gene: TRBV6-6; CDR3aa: CASRDRVFGTEAFF; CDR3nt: TGTGCCAGCAGGGACAGGGTTTTTGGCACTGAAGCTTTCTTT
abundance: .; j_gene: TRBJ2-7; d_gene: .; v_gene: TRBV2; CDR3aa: CASSVGYEQYF; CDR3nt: TGTGCCAGCTCCGTCGGTTACGAGCAGTACTTC
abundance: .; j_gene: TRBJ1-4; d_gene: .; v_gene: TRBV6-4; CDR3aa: CASPRSENEKLFF; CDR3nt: TGTGCCAGCCCTAGGTCGGAAAATGAAAAACTGTTTTTT
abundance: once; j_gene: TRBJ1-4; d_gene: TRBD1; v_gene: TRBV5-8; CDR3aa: CASRFGTGPNEKLFF; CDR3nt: TGTGCCAGCAGATTCGGGACAGGGCCTAATGAAAAACTGTTTTTT
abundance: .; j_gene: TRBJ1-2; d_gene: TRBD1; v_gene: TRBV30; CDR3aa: CAWSVLGGGNYGYTF; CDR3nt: TGTGCCTGGAGTGTACTAGGAGGGGGCAACTATGGCTACACCTTC
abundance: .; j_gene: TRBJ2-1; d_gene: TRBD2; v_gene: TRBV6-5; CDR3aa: CASSYGLALWFF; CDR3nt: TGTGCCAGCAGTTACGGACTAGCCTTGTGGTTCTTC
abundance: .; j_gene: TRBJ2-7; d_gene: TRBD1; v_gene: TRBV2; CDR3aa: CASSALSMRGPYEQYF; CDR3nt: TGTGCCAGCAGCGCCCTCTCAATGAGGGGGCCCTACGAGCAGTACTTC
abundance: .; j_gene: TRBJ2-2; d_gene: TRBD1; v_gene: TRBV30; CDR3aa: CAWTRTGTGTGELFF; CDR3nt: TGTGCCTGGACACGGACAGGGACCGGCACCGGGGAGCTGTTTTTT
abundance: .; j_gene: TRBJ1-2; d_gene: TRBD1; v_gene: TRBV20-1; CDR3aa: CSATTGRGYTF; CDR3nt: TGCAGTGCTACGACAGGGCGAGGCTACACCTTC
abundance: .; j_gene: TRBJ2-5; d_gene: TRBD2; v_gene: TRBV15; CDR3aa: CATSRDRGSGGFQETQYF; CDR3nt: TGTGCCACCAGCAGAGACCGTGGAAGCGGGGGGTTCCAAGAGACCCAGTACTTC
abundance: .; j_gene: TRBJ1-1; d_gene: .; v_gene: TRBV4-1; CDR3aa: CASSQGSLGTSLRAFF; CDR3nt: TGCGCCAGCAGCCAAGGTTCCCTTGGGACATCTCTAAGGGCTTTCTTT
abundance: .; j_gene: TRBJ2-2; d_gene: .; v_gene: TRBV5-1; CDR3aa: CASGEAIGELFF; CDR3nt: TGCGCCAGCGGGGAGGCTATCGGGGAGCTGTTTTTT
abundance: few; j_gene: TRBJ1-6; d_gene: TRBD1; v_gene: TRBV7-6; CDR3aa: CASRQGSPLHF; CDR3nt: TGTGCCAGCAGACAGGGGTCGCCCCTCCACTTT
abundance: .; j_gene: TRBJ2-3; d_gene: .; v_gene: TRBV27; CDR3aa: CASSLSPVTSTDTQYF; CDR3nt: TGTGCCAGCAGTTTATCGCCAGTGACTAGCACAGATACGCAGTATTTT
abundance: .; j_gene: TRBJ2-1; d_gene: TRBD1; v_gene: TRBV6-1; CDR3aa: CAIWTGRYNEQFF; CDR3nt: TGTGCCATATGGACAGGGAGATACAATGAGCAGTTCTTC